This T cell receptor beta chain was obtained from a study of CD8 T cells in Susac syndrome. Random hexamers served to reverse transcribe roughly 0.5 to 1 ug RNA. Via MiXCR, TCRdb re-called the immunoSEQ multiplex PCR reads, giving one row per CDR3 protein. The table shows under 200,000 distinct CDR3 sequences, with approximately 90% occurring only once. The CDR3 sequence is 14 residues long. V lost 4 bases and J lost 4, with 13 bases in between. Germline loops: CDR1 SEHNR, CDR2 FQNEAQ (reference sequence). The clonotype comes from a human donor in good health. The sample comprised CD4+ T cells from PBMCs. The J gene is TRBJ1-1, the V gene TRBV7-9; possibly TRBD1 for D (6 bases). CDR3 nucleotides: TGTGCCAGCAGCTCCTCCGGGGGCCGCACTGAAGCTTTCTTT. Its translation is CASSSSGGRTEAFF.